This TCR beta chain was found in a study of cytomegalovirus exposure and HLA in healthy donors. Study results and caveats: Many donors carried some public TCRs, although rarity characterized most TCR sequences. Reported performance of the classifier showed diagnosis of cytomegalovirus status with high specificity and sensitivity.

Using immunoSEQ multiplex PCR, the repertoire was profiled, and TCRdb retains in-frame clones only, with some absent. Among some 130,000 clones, about 80% were seen once, and the ten largest hold 30%. V lost 0 bases and J 5 bases, leaving 10 bases between the germline ends. The CDR3 has 14 residues. CDR1 and CDR2 from the germline V gene are SGHAT and FQNNGV. A remark on this clone: Its antigen remains unknown. This same CDR3 is encoded by further DNA sequences in the sample.

The sample was PBMCs. The chain is built from TRBV11-2 and TRBJ2-5, with a tentative D call TRBD2 (6 bases). The receptor was derived from a man aged 30-40 years in good health and CMV-seropositive. CDR3 DNA: TGTGCCAGCAGCTTAGAACTAGGGAGGGAGACCCAGTACTTC. Its translation is CASSLELGRETQYF.